This TCR beta chain was recorded in a study of patients and donors after allogeneic stem cell transplantation (dated by TCRdb to 2020 to 2022). In the case of this clonotype: This receptor's antigen is unknown. One base away there is no much larger clone; base qualities are not given.

Via the germline V gene, CDR1 is ENHRY and CDR2 SYGVKD. Counted from cysteine to phenylalanine, this CDR3 has 11 amino acids. Here the CDR3 DNA is all that survives: 33 bases in frame from base 1. V is clipped by 4 bases and J by 3 bases, and the sequence between their germline boundaries is 4 bases long. Libraries were built with RT-PCR. Sequenced using a NextSeq 550. TCRdb took the public reads, trimmed them with fastp at Q25, ran MiXCR for clone calling and kept in-frame beta chains. Every entry covers one CDR3 protein and lists the most common genes and DNA from its rows. The sample table shows approximately 99,000 distinct CDR3 sequences, and less than 45% are seen once. The top ten constitute roughly 27% of the sample.

Input material: blood, either unsorted or a sorted T cell fraction (not recorded which). The chain joins TRBV10-3 to TRBJ2-7, with the identity of the D gene unclear. This sequence originates from a human donor who was either an allogeneic HSCT recipient or a stem cell or donor lymphocyte infusion donor (not recorded which). It is not recorded whose cells these are; they may come from a transplant donor. The DNA sequence is TGTGCCATCAGTGCGAGCTACGAGCAGTACTTC. Its protein reads: CAISASYEQYF.